Given below is one T cell receptor beta chain in context. This clone was recorded many times. No antigen is known for it. No much larger clonotype is one base removed from it; base qualities were not supplied. This sample stems from a study of blood T cell repertoires in COVID-19 (dated by TCRdb to about 2020). Turning to the overall study: Samples from collaborators originated in the United States, Italy and Spain and spanned both the acute and convalescent phases of COVID-19. Where HLA class I and class II types were available, the types were taken from metadata supplied by the sample provider, not from assay-based typing. The prospective study material was composed of cDNA or gDNA derived from T cells, B-cell-depleted T cells, or PBMCs. A freely available public database, intended as a resource for researchers studying the immune response to SARS-CoV-2, is where the repertoires were released. The dataset comprised deeply sampled blood TCRbeta repertoires from subjects exposed to, actively infected with, or recovered from COVID-19. A de-identified subject ID, COVID-19 status, age in years and sex were almost always included in the sample metadata. The samples were drawn from the first 160 participants of the ongoing ImmuneRACE study and from some 1,300 subjects provided by 6 global collaborators.

The CDR3 contains 16 residues, cysteine and phenylalanine counted. Of all the DNA, just the CDR3 is kept, 48 bases in frame from base 1. V is clipped by 3 bases and J by 4 bases, and the sequence between their germline boundaries is 17 bases long. The germline V gene (reference sequence) provides CDR1 LNHDA and CDR2 SQIVND. The immunoSEQ Assay, a bias-controlled multiplex PCR, was used to amplify TCRbeta CDR3 regions from genomic DNA. On the study's bioinformatics: The number of nucleated cells in each sample was estimated from the amplification of reference gene primers within the assay. To quantify the absolute abundance of each unique TCRbeta CDR3 rearrangement, sequence reads were collapsed and filtered. For each sample, productive Simpson clonality was calculated as the square root of Simpson's diversity index across productive rearrangements. The clones in this table, taken by TCRdb from immuneACCESS, are in-frame only. Not every clone is retained; where verified, under half of the shortfall comes from an unresolved V gene, and the cause of the rest is unknown. D and trimming come from the DNA, and the V and J calls and clone size come from that table. Across this sample there are around 100,000 clones, with just under 80% seen only once. The top ten clonotypes cover about 12% of the sample.

Collaborating institutions collected whole blood in K2EDTA tubes following their own protocols. For TCRbeta analysis, collaborator samples were shipped as frozen whole blood, as isolated PBMCs, or as DNA extracted from either sample type. General conclusions and limits of the study: The quantity of clinical and demographic metadata differed by source and by participant and was supplied without curation.

The chain is made from TRBV19 and TRBJ2-3, and TRBD2 may be the D gene, going by 6 matching bases. Sequenced material: peripheral blood. This clonotype was sampled from a woman in her 70s with acute or convalescent COVID-19. CDR3 region: CASSMDGRPNADTQYF. The DNA sequence reads TGTGCCAGTAGTATGGACGGGAGACCCAACGCAGATACGCAGTATTTT.